The clone carrying this T cell receptor beta chain appeared a few times. Its cognate antigen is unknown. Reverse transcribing all isolated RNA meant expressed TCRB transcripts were sequenced. Profiling relied on immunoSEQ multiplex PCR, and the TCRdb table lists in-frame clones only, not all of them. The table has more than 250,000 clones, 14% to 15% seen once; the top ten hold roughly 0.015%. This entry belongs to a study of beta chain features in type 1 diabetes. Notes on the study in general: Moderate yet significant TCRB CDR3 shortening was seen in Type 1 diabetes patients in all four CD4+ subsets. The influence of HLA type on TCRB rearrangement stayed undetermined.

The germline V gene has CDR1 SGHRS and CDR2 YFSETQ. J gave up 3 bases and V 0 bases, and 4 bases lay outside the gene matches. The CDR3 covers 17 residues. The material sequenced was naive CD4+ T cells from blood. This TCR came from a man between 18 and 29 years old with type 1 diabetes. The chain links TRBV5-1 to TRBJ2-2, with TRBD2 identical over 11 bases. In DNA, the CDR3 is TGCGCCAGCAGCTTGGGGCCACTAGCGGGGGACACCGGGGAGCTGTTTTTT. Residues: CASSLGPLAGDTGELFF.